This T cell receptor beta chain was obtained from a study of shared clonotypes between healthy human individuals. Libraries were prepared by immunoSEQ multiplex PCR; TCRdb keeps only in-frame clonotypes and omits some of them. The sample includes 2.3 million or so clones, approximately 95% of them seen just once. Notes on the study in general: Larger estimated richness was generally seen in naive subsets than in memory subsets.

As to this clone: Its antigen is still unknown.

Per the germline V gene, CDR1 is SGHNT and CDR2 is YYREEE (reference sequence). This CDR3 spans 12 amino acids. V gave up 4 bases and J gave up 7 bases, with 9 bases separating them. CD45RA-negative memory and CD45RA+ naive subsets were split from the CD4+ cells. The origin of this receptor is a young man in good health. Some clones in this sample may be carry-over from other donors' samples. The V and J genes are TRBV5-4 and TRBJ1-3; D remains unclear. The material sequenced was naive CD4+ T cells from PBMCs. The subset here: CD45RA+ positively selected. The CDR3 bases are TGTGCCAGCAGCCCACCGGGGAACACCATATATTTT. This translates into CASSPPGNTIYF.